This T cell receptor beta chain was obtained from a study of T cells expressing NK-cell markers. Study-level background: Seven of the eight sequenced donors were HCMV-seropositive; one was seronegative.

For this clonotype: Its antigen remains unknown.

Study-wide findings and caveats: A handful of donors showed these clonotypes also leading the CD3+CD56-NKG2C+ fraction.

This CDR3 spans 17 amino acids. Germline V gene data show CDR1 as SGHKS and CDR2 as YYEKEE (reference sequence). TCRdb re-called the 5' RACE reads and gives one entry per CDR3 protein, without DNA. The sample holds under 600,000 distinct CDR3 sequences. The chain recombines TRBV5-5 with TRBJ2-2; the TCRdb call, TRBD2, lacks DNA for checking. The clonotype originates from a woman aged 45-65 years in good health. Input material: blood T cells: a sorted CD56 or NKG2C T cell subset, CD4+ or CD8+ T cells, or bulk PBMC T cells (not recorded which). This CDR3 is CASSLAPSGPNTGELFF.